This entry lists 20 T cell receptor beta chains sequenced from one sample in a study of T-cell reconstitution after alpha-beta-depleted transplantation in children. This sample's TCRbeta library carried unique molecular identifier barcodes. TCRdb used MiXCR to reprocess the PCR reads, holding one entry per CDR3 protein. The sample consists of 500,000 or so distinct CDR3 sequences, about 33% of them appearing once. The source was PBMCs from the stem cell graft donor, collected from the stem cell graft. Source of these receptors: a human donor who donated a stem cell graft to a child with aplastic anemia.

The rearrangement links TRBV25-1 to TRBJ1-1; tentative D call: TRBD1 (5 bases). This CDR3 has 15 amino acids. V lost 3 bases and J 1 base, leaving 12 bases between the germline ends. Germline CDR1 is MGHDK and CDR2 is SYGVNS. CDR3 amino acids: CASSDGGAKNTEAFF. CDR3 sequence (DNA): TGTGCCAGCAGTGATGGGGGAGCTAAGAACACTGAAGCTTTCTTT.

The V and J genes are TRBV4-3 and TRBJ2-1; TRBD2 agrees at 10 bases. Germline trimming cut 1 base from V and 7 bases from J; bases unmatched to any gene: 10. The CDR3 totals 17 residues. CDR1 and CDR2 (germline): LGHNA, YSLEER. The CDR3 sequence is CASSQVPGLARGNEQFF. In nucleotides, the CDR3 is TGCGCCAGCAGCCAAGTTCCGGGACTAGCGCGTGGGAATGAGCAGTTCTTC.

V is TRBV20-1 and J is TRBJ2-1, with D possibly being TRBD1 or TRBD2 (5 bases each). There are 14 residues in the CDR3. The germline V and J ends were trimmed by 6 bases and 2 bases, with 14 bases remaining between them. Germline V lookup: CDR1 DFQATT, CDR2 SNEGSKA (reference sequence). The CDR3 DNA reads as TGCAGTGCCCCTCCCGGGGACGCCTACAATGAGCAGTTCTTC. Protein: CSAPPGDAYNEQFF.

V and J are TRBV6-2 or TRBV6-3 and TRBJ1-5, with TRBD1 as a possible D gene (5 bases). Trimming stripped 2 bases from V and 2 bases from J, with 16 bases between. This CDR3 region has 17 residues. The germline V gene has CDR1 MNHEY and CDR2 SVGEGT. The CDR3 protein is CASSYIQGGQGNQPQHF. The CDR3 DNA follows: TGTGCCAGCAGTTACATCCAGGGAGGGCAGGGCAATCAGCCCCAGCATTTT.

This clonotype was observed a few times. This chain links TRBV10-3 with TRBJ1-3; 7 positions agree with TRBD1. The ends lost 0 bases at V and 2 bases at J; junction bases unmatched: 1. Germline V gene lookup returns CDR1 ENHRY and CDR2 SYGVKD. This CDR3 has 15 residues. The CDR3 loop is CAISESGTAGNTIYF. The CDR3 region has the DNA TGTGCCATCAGTGAGTCCGGGACAGCTGGAAACACCATATATTTT.

The rearrangement uses TRBV6-1 and TRBJ2-1, with D possibly matching TRBD2 (5 bases). V dropped 5 bases and J dropped 0 bases, with 17 bases sitting between them. In germline, CDR1 is MNHNS, CDR2 SASEGT. The CDR3 is made up of 17 amino acids. CDR3 DNA: TGTGCCAGCAGTCTTCGGGCTGGACTGAGCTCCTACAATGAGCAGTTCTTC. Translating it yields CASSLRAGLSSYNEQFF.

The chain combines TRBV5-1 with TRBJ2-5, with a possible D match to TRBD2 (6 bases). CDR3 size: 13 residues. CDR1 is SGHRS, CDR2 YFSETQ, per germline. Deletions cut 4 bases from V and 0 bases from J, with 7 bases between. CDR3 DNA sequence: TGCGCCAGCAGCGCGGGGAACCAAGAGACCCAGTACTTC. Its protein is CASSAGNQETQYF. The whole variable domain, filled in from reference TRBV5-1 and TRBJ2-5, reads KAGVTQTPRYLIKTRGQQVTLSCSPISGHRSVSWYQQTPGQGLQFLFEYFSETQRNKGNFPGRFSGRQFSNSRSEMNVSTLELGDSALYLCASSAGNQETQYFGPGTRLLVL.

This clonotype has just a few counts. The chain carries TRBV9 and TRBJ1-1; D not certain. V lost 0 bases, J lost 6 bases, and 12 bases lay in between. Germline CDR1 is SGDLS and CDR2 is YYNGEE. This CDR3 is built from 14 residues. The CDR3 DNA reads TGTGCCAGCAGCGTAGGATTGGAACAGTCTGAAGCTTTCTTT. Protein: CASSVGLEQSEAFF.

This clonotype has a handful of counts. The V call is TRBV4-3, the J call TRBJ2-1; D remains unclear. The CDR3 sequence is 16 residues long. V was cut by 0 bases and J by 0 bases, with 9 bases left in between. Germline V gene lookup returns CDR1 LGHNA and CDR2 YSLEER. CDR3: CASSQEGRGSYNEQFF. The DNA for the CDR3 is TGCGCCAGCAGCCAAGAGGGAAGAGGCTCCTACAATGAGCAGTTCTTC.

The CDR3 bases are TGTGCCAGCAGCTTAGAACGGGAACGGAGGAAGGGGACCCAGTACTTC. This sequence encodes CASSLERERRKGTQYF. The V and J genes are TRBV7-2 and TRBJ2-5; tentatively, D is TRBD2 (5 bases). The V end was cut by 1 base, the J end by 7 bases, with 19 bases between. The germline V gene encodes CDR1 SGHTA and CDR2 FQGNSA. CDR3 size: 16 residues.

The V call is TRBV11-2, the J call TRBJ2-5; 14 positions match TRBD2. V lost 4 bases and J lost 5; bases outside the gene matches: 12. Per germline, CDR1 SGHAT and CDR2 FQNNGV. This CDR3 region has 18 residues. CDR3 protein: CASSSSLTSGRVRETQYF. The CDR3 DNA reads TGTGCCAGCAGCTCCTCCCTGACTAGCGGGAGGGTCCGGGAGACCCAGTACTTC.

This clonotype was detected a few times. The chain has TRBV20-1 and TRBJ2-7; no reliable D call. V lost 3 bases and J lost 0, with 18 bases in between. In germline, CDR1 is DFQATT, CDR2 SNEGSKA (reference sequence). The CDR3 is 16 amino acids. CDR3: CSASRVDRISSYEQYF. CDR3 nucleotide sequence: TGCAGTGCTAGTAGAGTGGATCGGATAAGCTCCTACGAGCAGTACTTC.

J is TRBJ2-3 and V is TRBV5-4; weak D call: TRBD2 (6 bases). This CDR3 comprises 13 residues. Germline V CDR1 and CDR2: SGHNT, YYREEE (reference sequence). V was cut by 3 bases and J by 1 base, with 6 bases left in between. In DNA, the CDR3 is TGTGCCAGCAGCTGGAGGGGCACAGATACGCAGTATTTT. It is translated as CASSWRGTDTQYF.

This clonotype was observed once. J is TRBJ2-1 and V is TRBV28; 9 nucleotides agree with TRBD2. The DNA end lines up better with TRBJ2-7; the J call may be wrong. The germline V gene encodes CDR1 MDHEN and CDR2 SYDVKM. CDR3 length equals 18 residues. CDR3 coding DNA: TGTGCCAGCAGTTTACTACCGACTAGCGGATGGCGATACAATGAGCAGTACTTC. It yields the protein CASSLLPTSGWRYNEQYF.

The rearrangement joins TRBV29-1 to TRBJ2-2; 9 positions agree with TRBD1. This CDR3 is 14 amino acids long. The V gene end was trimmed by 6 bases and the J gene end by 6 bases; junction bases not matched to a gene: 8. Looked up from germline, CDR1 is SQVTM and CDR2 is ANQGSEA. CDR3 sequence: CSVQGTGRAGELFF. In DNA form, the CDR3 reads TGCAGCGTCCAGGGGACAGGGAGGGCCGGGGAGCTGTTTTTT.

The V and J genes are TRBV7-2 and TRBJ1-6, with no clear D. Germline V gene data show CDR1 as SGHTA and CDR2 as FQGNSA. Trimming removed 0 bases at V and 6 bases at J, with 9 bases between. The CDR3 is 15 amino acids. The CDR3 DNA reads as TGTGCCAGCAGCTTAGCGCCAGGCTCTAATTCACCCCTCCACTTT. It encodes CASSLAPGSNSPLHF.

The rearrangement links TRBV30 to TRBJ1-1; D gene unclear. This CDR3 has 12 amino acids. CDR1 is GTSNPN and CDR2 is SVGIG in the germline V gene (reference sequence). V was cut by 5 bases and J by 3 bases, with 10 bases left in between. The DNA of the CDR3 is TGTGCCTGGCGACGATCGGACACTGAAGCTTTCTTT. It specifies CAWRRSDTEAFF.

V gene TRBV27 combines with J gene TRBJ2-2; D possibly uses TRBD1 or TRBD2 (6 bases each). Trimming stripped 7 bases from V and 3 bases from J, with 9 bases between. The CDR3 consists of 13 residues. The germline gives CDR1 MNHEY, CDR2 SMNVEV (reference sequence). CDR3 sequence reads: CASTEGDTGELFF. For the CDR3, the DNA is TGTGCCAGCACGGAGGGGGACACCGGGGAGCTGTTTTTT.

This clonotype was seen only a few times. The chain recombines TRBV5-1 with TRBJ2-7; 9 bases agree with TRBD1. V shed 5 bases and J 5 bases; nucleotides not matched to a gene: 8. In germline, CDR1 is SGHRS, CDR2 YFSETQ. The CDR3 sequence is 14 residues long. CDR3 protein: CASSRDRGEDEQYV. DNA of the CDR3: TGCGCCAGCAGTCGAGACAGGGGGGAGGACGAGCAGTACGTC.

This sequence joins TRBV5-1 and TRBJ1-2; the D is unclear. The germline V gene encodes CDR1 SGHRS and CDR2 YFSETQ. CDR3 size: 15 residues. V lost 0 bases to trimming and J lost 3 bases, with 12 bases between them. In nucleotides, the CDR3 is TGCGCCAGCAGCTTGGCGGCAGCTTTGGACTATGGCTACACCTTC. This codes for CASSLAAALDYGYTF.